This T cell receptor beta chain was retrieved from a study of T cells in Graves' hyperthyroidism and ophthalmopathy. This clonotype appeared many times. Researchers took RNA transcripts and amplified the TCR beta CDR3 regions from them. The TCR CDR3 first-round RT-PCR relied on the HTBI primer set. TCRdb re-called the multiplex PCR reads through MiXCR, storing one row per CDR3 protein. This sample has around 480,000 distinct CDR3 sequences, with around 15% found just once. Germline CDR1 reads LNHNV; CDR2 reads YYDKDF (reference sequence). The V end lost 2 bases, the J end lost 8 bases, and 16 bases lay between the germline ends. This CDR3 has 15 amino acids.

The sequenced sample was blood. This receptor was taken from a woman in her late teens or twenties with Graves' hyperthyroidism. This chain connects TRBV15 to TRBJ2-1, with D tentatively TRBD1 or TRBD2 (5 bases each). CDR3 DNA: TGTGCCACCAGCAGATGGGACGGAAAAATGGATGAGCAGTTCTTC. It specifies CATSRWDGKMDEQFF.